Below, 5 T cell receptor beta chains from the same sample are listed, as sequenced in a study of blood T cell repertoires in COVID-19. Profiling relied on immunoSEQ multiplex PCR, and the TCRdb table lists in-frame clones only, not all of them. This sample has about 200,000 clones, with about nine tenths found just once. Material: peripheral blood. The receptors originated from a man aged 55 to 70 who had recovered from COVID-19.

The rearrangement uses TRBV20-1 and TRBJ2-5; D is undetermined. The CDR3 spans 10 residues. Germline loops: CDR1 DFQATT, CDR2 SNEGSKA (reference sequence). Trimming took 5 bases from V and 4 from J, leaving 5 bases between them. The CDR3 DNA reads as TGCAGTGCTCTCCGAGAGACCCAGTACTTC. Translating it yields CSALRETQYF.

The V and J genes are TRBV2 and TRBJ1-1; D is undetermined. V was clipped by 6 bases and J by 2 bases, with 7 bases between them. The CDR3 has 12 residues. Per the germline V gene, CDR1 is SNHLY and CDR2 is FYNNEI. CDR3: CASRRDNTEAFF. In nucleotides, the CDR3 is TGTGCCAGCAGAAGAGATAACACTGAAGCTTTCTTT. Complete variable domain (other parts from reference TRBV2 and TRBJ1-1): EPEVTQTPSHQVTQMGQEVILRCVPISNHLYFYWYRQILGQKVEFLVSFYNNEISEKSEIFDDQFSVERPDGSNFTLKIRSTKLEDSAMYFCASRRDNTEAFFGQGTRLTVV.

The V call is TRBV7-2, the J call TRBJ2-3; 12 bases line up with TRBD2. CDR3 length: 16 residues. CDR1 and CDR2 (germline): SGHTA, FQGNSA. Trimming cost V 5 bases and J 5 bases; bases outside gene matches: 8. The CDR3: CASSLTSGSNIDTQYF. In DNA form, the CDR3 reads TGTGCCAGCAGCCTGACTAGCGGGAGTAATATAGATACGCAGTATTTT. The variable domain in full, completed from reference TRBV7-2 and TRBJ2-3, reads GAGVSQSPSNKVTEKGKDVELRCDPISGHTALYWYRQSLGQGLEFLIYFQGNSAPDKSGLPSDRFSAERTGGSVSTLTIQRTQQEDSAVYLCASSLTSGSNIDTQYFGPGTRLTVL.

This chain uses TRBV19 with TRBJ1-1; 9 bases are a match to TRBD1. V lost 4 bases, J lost 5 bases, and 8 bases stayed unmatched. There are 15 residues in the CDR3. Germline CDR1 reads LNHDA; CDR2 reads SQIVND (reference sequence). CDR3 sequence reads: CASSTHRGLGTEAFF. CDR3 DNA sequence: TGTGCCAGTAGTACTCACAGGGGGCTGGGGACTGAAGCTTTCTTT.

The genes are TRBV30 and TRBJ1-6; 8 bases align to TRBD1. V shed 4 bases and J 10 bases; nucleotides not matched to a gene: 6. This CDR3 region has 13 residues. Germline loops: CDR1 GTSNPN, CDR2 SVGIG (reference sequence). This CDR3 reads CAWKQGAYSPLHF. As DNA, the CDR3 is TGTGCCTGGAAGCAGGGGGCCTACTCACCCCTCCACTTT.